What follows describes a single T cell receptor beta chain. Antigen specificity is unknown. Sample-barcoded 5' priming and a J-beta primer mix drove a second PCR of roughly 6 to 12 cycles. Each CDR3 protein is one row after TCRdb ran MiXCR on the 5' RACE reads. This sample carries around 1,100,000 distinct CDR3 sequences, more than 30% of them seen once, and the ten largest clones take about 12%. Trimming took 7 bases from V and 2 from J, leaving 11 bases between them. CDR3 length equals 13 residues. Germline CDR1 is SNHLY and CDR2 is FYNNEI. These data are taken from a study of blood T cells in healthy people across ages. Whole-study results and caveats: Roughly linearly, TCR beta diversity per million T cells fell as age increased.

Material for sequencing was blood. The chain recombines TRBV2 with TRBJ1-2; perhaps TRBD1 as D (5 bases). The receptor comes from a man between 18 and 35 years old in good health. The CDR3 sequence is CASKPGPNYGYTF. CDR3 coding DNA: TGTGCCAGCAAGCCGGGGCCGAACTATGGCTACACCTTC.